These 30 T cell receptor beta chains originate from one sample sequenced in a study of T-cell reconstitution after alpha-beta-depleted transplantation in children. The TCRbeta library incorporated unique molecular identifiers. TCRdb re-analysed the PCR reads in MiXCR, keeping a single row per CDR3 protein. The repertoire includes 360,000 or so distinct CDR3 sequences, roughly 21% of them detected once, and approximately 3.8% sits in the top ten. Sequencing was performed on PBMCs from the stem cell graft donor, taken from the stem cell graft. These TCRs come from a human donor who donated a stem cell graft to a child with acute myeloid leukemia.

The chain couples TRBV24-1 to TRBJ1-1; D not certain. Germline V gene sequence: CDR1 KGHDR, CDR2 SFDVKD. V lost 7 bases, J lost 5 bases, and 10 bases lay in between. The CDR3 runs to 12 residues. The CDR3: CATSSGGTEAFF. The CDR3 DNA reads TGTGCCACCAGCTCGGGTGGGACTGAAGCTTTCTTT.

The chain is built from TRBV20-1 and TRBJ2-2; 11 positions match TRBD2. Germline V CDR1 and CDR2: DFQATT, SNEGSKA (reference sequence). This CDR3 has 16 amino acids. The junction had 6 bases not matched to a gene; V was cut back by 2 bases and J by 4 bases. For the CDR3, the DNA is TGCAGTGCTAGATCGCTAGCGGGAGGTACCACCGGGGAGCTGTTTTTT. It codes for CSARSLAGGTTGELFF.

In DNA, the CDR3 is TGCAGCGTTGAAGCGATCGGATGGTATGGCTACACCTTC. It is translated as CSVEAIGWYGYTF. The V and J genes are TRBV29-1 and TRBJ1-2, with D unresolved. Germline V gene data show CDR1 as SQVTM and CDR2 as ANQGSEA. The germline V and J ends were trimmed by 1 base and 5 bases, with 11 bases remaining between them. The CDR3 sequence is 13 residues long.

V and J are TRBV20-1 and TRBJ2-7; the D is unclear. V lost 0 bases to trimming and J lost 0 bases, with 18 bases between them. The germline gives CDR1 DFQATT, CDR2 SNEGSKA (reference sequence). The CDR3 totals 17 residues. The CDR3 region has the DNA TGCAGTGCTAGAGATTCTTTGGGGATGGTGTCCTCCTACGAGCAGTACTTC. Its protein product is CSARDSLGMVSSYEQYF.

The sample holds many counts of this clonotype. The chain links TRBV27 to TRBJ2-1, with 10 bases matching TRBD1. The CDR3 contains 17 residues. Germline assignment: CDR1 MNHEY and CDR2 SMNVEV (reference sequence). Trimming cost V 4 bases and J 2 bases; bases outside gene matches: 8. CDR3 protein: CASSSPSGTGAYNEQFF. The CDR3 coding sequence is TGTGCCAGCAGTTCACCCAGCGGGACAGGGGCCTACAATGAGCAGTTCTTC.

This clonotype appeared a few times. The chain couples TRBV6-5 to TRBJ2-3, with D unresolved. Trimming took 6 bases from V and 6 from J, leaving 7 bases between them. CDR1 and CDR2 (germline): MNHEY, SVGAGI. The CDR3 totals 11 residues. CDR3 sequence: CASRRGDTQYF. As DNA, the CDR3 is TGTGCCAGCAGGAGAGGTGATACGCAGTATTTT.

The V call is TRBV15, the J call TRBJ2-7; TRBD2 matches at 13 bases. Germline V CDR1 and CDR2: LNHNV, YYDKDF (reference sequence). The V and J ends lost 0 bases and 7 bases, in that order; junction bases with no gene match: 3. The CDR3 has 15 residues. The CDR3 DNA sequence: TGTGCCACCAGCAGAGATCTACTAGCGGGAGGGGAGCAGTACTTC. Its protein product is CATSRDLLAGGEQYF.

The chain employs TRBV5-1 and TRBJ2-1; D may be TRBD2 (8 bases). Germline CDR1 is SGHRS and CDR2 is YFSETQ. The CDR3 contains 19 residues. The ends were cut back, 1 base at V and 0 bases at J, with 20 bases in the middle. CDR3 protein: CASSLLVSGTESSYNEQFF. CDR3 sequence (DNA): TGCGCCAGCAGCTTGTTGGTTAGCGGGACAGAAAGCTCCTACAATGAGCAGTTCTTC.

This clonotype has at least ten counts. The V gene is TRBV29-1, the J gene TRBJ2-1; weak D call: TRBD1 (6 bases). The CDR3 consists of 13 residues. With 7 bases removed from V and 2 bases from J, the gap between germline ends came to 12 bases. Per the germline V gene, CDR1 is SQVTM and CDR2 is ANQGSEA. CDR3 DNA: TGCAGCGCCCCCCGGACAGCCTACAATGAGCAGTTCTTC. Translation: CSAPRTAYNEQFF.

This clonotype was counted at least ten times. The gene calls are TRBV29-1 and TRBJ2-5; possibly TRBD2 for D (5 bases). Germline CDR1 reads SQVTM; CDR2 reads ANQGSEA. This CDR3 has 12 residues. V was shortened by 7 bases and J by 5 bases, with 14 bases between the two germline ends. The CDR3 DNA is TGCAGCGGACGGGGTTCGGAGGAGACCCAGTACTTC. It encodes CSGRGSEETQYF.

The chain joins TRBV4-2 to TRBJ2-7, with 7 bases identical to TRBD1. V trimming: 4 bases; J trimming: 1 base; junction bases outside the gene matches: 13. Germline CDR1 is LGHNA and CDR2 is YNFKEQ. The CDR3 runs 17 residues. The CDR3 is CASSPTESGGFSYEQYF. In nucleotides, the CDR3 is TGTGCCAGCAGCCCCACCGAGTCAGGGGGTTTTTCCTACGAGCAGTACTTC.

This clonotype was seen repeatedly, ten times or more. The chain recombines TRBV12-3 or TRBV12-4 with TRBJ1-5; D might be TRBD1 (6 bases). The CDR3 is made up of 15 amino acids. V dropped 5 bases and J dropped 2 bases, with 13 bases sitting between them. CDR3 loop: CASSRQVGGNQPQHF. The DNA for the CDR3 is TGTGCCAGCAGTCGACAGGTCGGCGGCAATCAGCCCCAGCATTTT.

This sequence joins TRBV29-1 and TRBJ2-7, with D possibly called TRBD1 or TRBD2 (5 bases each). Trimming left V 4 bases short and J 0 bases short, with 13 bases between. Germline V gene lookup returns CDR1 SQVTM and CDR2 ANQGSEA. The CDR3 has 14 residues. CDR3 nucleotides: TGCAGCGTTGGAGGGGCCGCCCTCTCCTACGAGCAGTACTTC. It translates to CSVGGAALSYEQYF.

The rearrangement links TRBV2 to TRBJ2-1; possibly TRBD2 for D (7 bases). Germline V gene sequence: CDR1 SNHLY, CDR2 FYNNEI. This CDR3 region has 11 residues. V was cut by 3 bases and J by 15 bases, with 12 bases left in between. This CDR3 is CASSERGRGFF. DNA of the CDR3: TGTGCCAGCAGTGAGCGGGGGCGTGGGTTCTTC.

This clonotype was found many times. The V gene is TRBV29-1, the J gene TRBJ2-1, with 13 bases fitting TRBD2. V shed 4 bases, J shed 8 bases, and the junction held 5 bases outside the gene matches. Germline V CDR1 and CDR2: SQVTM, ANQGSEA. The CDR3 spans 14 residues. This CDR3 is CSVVRTSGSDEQFF. In DNA, the CDR3 is TGCAGCGTTGTTAGGACTAGCGGGAGCGATGAGCAGTTCTTC.

The chain couples TRBV15 to TRBJ1-5; D may be TRBD1 (5 bases). The germline CDR1 and CDR2 sequences are LNHNV and YYDKDF (reference sequence). The CDR3 length is 15 residues. Trimming took 0 bases from V and 3 from J, leaving 9 bases between them. As DNA, the CDR3 is TGTGCCACCAGCAGAGATCTACAGGTCAATCAGCCCCAGCATTTT. It specifies CATSRDLQVNQPQHF.

There are many counts of this clonotype. The chain couples TRBV12-3 or TRBV12-4 to TRBJ2-3; TRBD2 aligns across 12 bases. This CDR3 comprises 14 residues. V shed 7 bases and J 3 bases; nucleotides not matched to a gene: 2. The CDR3 DNA reads as TGTGCCAGCACCGGACTAGCGGGAACAGATACGCAGTATTTT. Translation gives CASTGLAGTDTQYF.

The chain combines TRBV28 with TRBJ1-5, with D possibly TRBD1 on 5 matching bases. This CDR3 contains 12 residues. V was pared by 4 bases and J by 5 bases, with 6 bases between. Germline V gene lookup returns CDR1 MDHEN and CDR2 SYDVKM. This CDR3 is CASSSGYQPQHF. Here the CDR3 DNA reads TGTGCCAGCAGTTCAGGGTATCAGCCCCAGCATTTT.

This clonotype was seen a few times. This chain uses TRBV7-2 with TRBJ2-7, with 7 bases fitting TRBD1. Germline values: CDR1 SGHTA, CDR2 FQGNSA. The CDR3 has 15 residues. V dropped 6 bases and J dropped 2; count of bases not matched to a gene: 10. The CDR3 sequence: CASRSNRGTPYEQYF. CDR3 in DNA: TGTGCCAGCAGATCAAACAGGGGAACCCCCTACGAGCAGTACTTC.

In this sample, this clonotype turned up a few times. Here the CDR3 reads CASSVGTGNQPQHF. The CDR3 coding sequence is TGTGCCAGCAGTGTGGGGACAGGAAATCAGCCCCAGCATTTT. The rearrangement uses TRBV25-1 and TRBJ1-5; 8 nucleotides agree with TRBD1. This CDR3 is built from 14 residues. Germline V gene lookup returns CDR1 MGHDK and CDR2 SYGVNS. The junction had 3 bases not matched to a gene; V was cut back by 4 bases and J by 4 bases.

This chain joins TRBV20-1 and TRBJ2-3; D is unresolved. V lost 1 base and J lost 0, with 8 bases in between. This CDR3 region has 14 residues. CDR1 is DFQATT and CDR2 is SNEGSKA in the germline V gene (reference sequence). The CDR3 DNA reads as TGCAGTGCTAGAGTGGCCTTAAGCACAGATACGCAGTATTTT. Its translation: CSARVALSTDTQYF.

In its sample, this clonotype was seen many times. The rearrangement links TRBV20-1 to TRBJ2-5, with D possibly being TRBD1 or TRBD2 (6 bases each). Germline V CDR1 and CDR2: DFQATT, SNEGSKA (reference sequence). This CDR3 has 11 amino acids. Trimming took off 7 bases at V and 5 bases at J, with 11 bases between the two ends. The CDR3 nucleotides read TGCAGTGTGTGGGGGGCGGAGACCCAGTACTTC. Translation gives CSVWGAETQYF.

This clonotype was counted many times. V usage is TRBV20-1 and J usage is TRBJ2-5; TRBD2 aligns across 9 bases. This CDR3 has 15 amino acids. The V gene end was trimmed by 0 bases and the J gene end by 0 bases; junction bases not matched to a gene: 2. Germline lookup yields CDR1 DFQATT and CDR2 SNEGSKA (reference sequence). The CDR3 bases are TGCAGTGCTAGAGATTCTAGCGGGAACCAAGAGACCCAGTACTTC. Its translation: CSARDSSGNQETQYF.

The CDR3 is CASSLTGTSDVTGELFF. The CDR3 DNA is TGTGCCAGCAGCTTAACCGGGACTAGCGATGTCACCGGGGAGCTGTTTTTT. The chain carries TRBV7-3 and TRBJ2-2, with 10 nucleotides matching TRBD2. The CDR3 sequence is 17 residues long. The junction had 5 bases not matched to a gene; V was cut back by 0 bases and J by 4 bases. Germline V gene sequence: CDR1 SGHTA, CDR2 FQGTGA.

This clonotype has only a few counts. This chain links TRBV6-1 with TRBJ2-5; tentatively, D is TRBD2 (5 bases). Germline CDR1 reads MNHNS; CDR2 reads SASEGT. V was shortened by 5 bases and J by 6 bases, with 16 bases between the two germline ends. The CDR3 runs to 14 residues. The CDR3 here is CASSPGMSAQTQYF. CDR3 DNA: TGTGCCAGCAGTCCCGGGATGAGTGCTCAGACCCAGTACTTC.

The chain uses TRBV11-2 and TRBJ2-3; 9 bases match TRBD2. V dropped 0 bases and J dropped 5; count of bases not matched to a gene: 9. The CDR3 is 17 residues long. Germline V gives CDR1 SGHAT, CDR2 FQNNGV. CDR3 DNA: TGTGCCAGCAGCTTAGATCTGGCGGGAGGGCCAAGAGATACGCAGTATTTT. It is translated as CASSLDLAGGPRDTQYF.

J is TRBJ2-1 and V is TRBV11-1; 8 bases line up with TRBD2. The CDR3 consists of 14 residues. Losses at the gene ends were 5 bases for V and 7 bases for J; bases not matched to a gene: 7. Germline V gives CDR1 SGHAT, CDR2 FQDESV (reference sequence). The CDR3 DNA reads TGTGCCAGCAGCATCGGGAGGGCCGGTAATGAGCAGTTCTTC. As protein: CASSIGRAGNEQFF.

The chain has TRBV7-2 and TRBJ2-7, with D uncertain. With 8 bases removed from V and 7 bases from J, the gap between germline ends came to 12 bases. The CDR3 has 11 amino acids. CDR1 is SGHTA, CDR2 FQGNSA, per germline. The CDR3 DNA reads as TGTGCCAGCGGTTTTCGGCTTGAGCAGTACTTC. It codes for CASGFRLEQYF.

The chain links TRBV20-1 to TRBJ2-7, with TRBD1 matching 9 bases. J was trimmed by 1 base and V by 0 bases; bases with no gene match: 4. Germline V gene lookup returns CDR1 DFQATT and CDR2 SNEGSKA (reference sequence). There are 15 residues in the CDR3. In DNA, the CDR3 is TGCAGTGCTAGAGATCAGGACAGGGGTTCCTACGAGCAGTACTTC. It specifies CSARDQDRGSYEQYF.

This rearrangement joins TRBV4-3 to TRBJ2-1; TRBD2 matches 10 bases. CDR3 length: 18 amino acids. J was trimmed by 7 bases and V by 0 bases; bases with no gene match: 12. From germline, CDR1 is LGHNA and CDR2 YSLEER. The CDR3 DNA follows: TGCGCCAGCAGCCAAGATTTGCCGCTAGCGGGGGATTGGAATGAGCAGTTCTTC. This gives the protein CASSQDLPLAGDWNEQFF.